This entry is about one T cell receptor beta chain. Its antigen remains unknown. The sample is drawn from a study of regulatory T cells in long-lasting Graves disease. Library construction for TCR beta used iRepertoire HTBI primers and Arm-PCR of CDR3 regions. TCRdb ran MiXCR on the multiplex PCR reads and lists one entry per CDR3 protein. Here the sample spans some 450,000 distinct CDR3 sequences, around 22% being singletons. Study-level results: Persistent disease was characterized by preferential usage of TRBV28, TRBJ1-2 and TRBJ2-5.

As to time point: persistent/refractory GD, antithyroid drugs over 5 years with positive TRAb. Construction of the TCR library relied on RNA isolated from PBMCs. This CDR3 has 13 residues. J gave up 6 bases and V 5 bases, and 3 bases lay outside the gene matches. CDR1 and CDR2 from the germline V gene are SGHTA and FQGNSA. The specimen comprised peripheral blood mononuclear cells (PBMCs), sampled when the disease was refractory, from a patient treated with antithyroid drugs. The rearrangement uses TRBV7-2 and TRBJ1-1; 10 nucleotides align to TRBD1. This TCR came from a female donor with Graves disease. The CDR3 here is CASSADRGPEAFF. In DNA form, the CDR3 reads TGTGCCAGCAGCGCAGACAGGGGGCCTGAAGCTTTCTTT.